The source of this T cell receptor beta chain is a study of tissue T cells after allogeneic stem cell transplantation. Study outcomes and limitations: Anatomically similar tissues had similar TCR repertoires within each patient.

Regarding this clone: Its antigen is not known. The gene names given are mouse names. The DNA ends 1 residue before the CDR3 does, and the rest of the CDR3 is filled in from the germline J gene.

Time point denoted: mouse harvest day 14 after allogeneic transplant. Mouse grafts combined 10^7 T-cell-depleted bone marrow cells with 10^6 splenic CD5+ T cells. Repertoires were generated with immunoSEQ multiplex PCR, while TCRdb's copy carries only in-frame clones and drops some. Among about 4,900 clones listed, under 55% were seen once. This CDR3 has 16 residues. Germline V CDR1 and CDR2: SGHSN, HYEKVE. V lost 1 base and J lost 4; bases outside the gene matches: 11. V gene TRBV12-1 combines with J gene TRBJ1-1; 7 positions match TRBD1. Sequencing used gut tissue. This receptor was obtained from a female BALB/c mouse given C57BL/6 T cells with graft-versus-host disease after an allogeneic hematopoietic cell transplant. The covered CDR3 bases are TGTGCCAGCTCTCTAAGGGGGCGCGGGAGGGGCACAGAAGTCTTC. Encoded protein: CASSLRGRGRGTEVF. From start to end, the CDR3 is CASSLRGRGRGTEVFF.